The clone carrying this T cell receptor beta chain was counted between two and nine times. Antigen specificity is unknown. TCRdb independently ran MiXCR on the 5' RACE reads; one entry per CDR3 protein. The sample has some 64,000 distinct CDR3 sequences; about 20% are singletons. Findings of the study overall: The TCR gene usage of tumor memory CD4+ T cells clustered together with blood and lymph node memory CD4+ cells and with lymph node naive CD4+ cells. Whole repertoires were not studied in the larger cohort, only one V-J beta rearrangement.

V lost 8 bases and J 2 bases, leaving 14 bases between the germline ends. The CDR3 has 14 amino acids. Germline loops: CDR1 SGHTA, CDR2 FQGTGA. The source material was memory CD4+ T cells sorted from a lymph node. This sample's subset: memory CD4+ T cells, CD4+CD45RO+CD25-. The chain is built from TRBV7-3 and TRBJ2-3; a possible D gene is TRBD1 (7 bases). This clonotype was sampled from a female donor with breast cancer. The CDR3 loop is CASARGDNTDTQYF. CDR3 DNA sequence: TGTGCCAGCGCCAGGGGGGATAACACAGATACGCAGTATTTT. Supplemented by reference TRBV7-3 and TRBJ2-3, the full variable domain reads GAGVSQTPSNKVTEKGKYVELRCDPISGHTALYWYRQSLGQGPEFLIYFQGTGAADDSGLPNDRFFAVRPEGSVSTLKIQRTERGDSAVYLCASARGDNTDTQYFGPGTRLTVL.